The clone carrying this T cell receptor beta chain was counted at least ten times. Its antigen is unknown. Unsorted libraries were generated from 2 million PBMCs. These cells had been stored in RNAlater at -80 C. This record belongs to a study of neurological immune-mediated disorders. The wider study: The multiple sclerosis group of roughly 35 included roughly 30 relapsing-remitting and 3 secondary progressive patients.

The study, taken as a whole, reports: A possible signature appeared as one related-CDR3 cluster, in which phylogenetic grouping placed the repertoires of 18 of 34 multiple sclerosis patients.

5'RACE employing 10-nucleotide random UMIs yielded the cDNA. TCRdb independently ran MiXCR on the 5' RACE reads; one entry per CDR3 protein. The profile shows around 26,000 distinct CDR3 sequences, 3% to 3.5% of them singletons. The specimen was PBMCs. This sequence was found in a woman in her 30s with multiple sclerosis.

The CDR3: CASSFSTGYEQYF. The CDR3 DNA is TGTGCCAGCAGCTTTTCAACAGGGTACGAGCAGTACTTC. The V and J genes are TRBV7-2 and TRBJ2-7; the D gene is possibly TRBD1 (6 bases). The CDR3 contains 13 residues. Per germline, CDR1 SGHTA and CDR2 FQGNSA. V gave up 3 bases and J gave up 4 bases, with 10 bases separating them. The variable domain in full, completed from reference TRBV7-2 and TRBJ2-7, reads GAGVSQSPSNKVTEKGKDVELRCDPISGHTALYWYRQSLGQGLEFLIYFQGNSAPDKSGLPSDRFSAERTGGSVSTLTIQRTQQEDSAVYLCASSFSTGYEQYFGPGTRLTVT.